The rows below give T cell receptor beta chains drawn from one sample of a study of CD8 T cells in Susac syndrome. MiXCR was run by TCRdb on the immunoSEQ multiplex PCR reads, yielding one entry per CDR3 protein. Seen here are 120,000 to 150,000 distinct CDR3 sequences, 90% to 97% observed once, and the top ten hold over 0.075%. Material for sequencing was CD4+ T cells from PBMCs. These receptors came from a human donor with Susac syndrome. Both conserved end residues are part of each CDR3. The order of the fields is V gene, J gene, clone size, D gene, CDR3 DNA, CDR3 protein. A D gene is named only where the DNA matches it firmly. Expanded clones are given a class, and other clones once, few, many or no size at all.

V gene: TRBV20-1; J gene: TRBJ1-4; clone size: NA; D gene: TRBD1; CDR3 DNA: TGCAGTGCCAGTGACAGGGGCAGTAAACTGTTTTTT; CDR3 protein: CSASDRGSKLFF
V gene: TRBV6-2/TRBV6-3; J gene: TRBJ2-7; clone size: NA; D gene: NA; CDR3 DNA: TGTGCCAGCGTCGCTAGCGCTTCCTACGAGCAGTACTTC; CDR3 protein: CASVASASYEQYF
V gene: TRBV28; J gene: TRBJ2-1; clone size: NA; D gene: TRBD2; CDR3 DNA: TGTGCCAGCAGCCCCCCGGGACTAGCGGCCGTGGGGAATGAGCAGTTCTTC; CDR3 protein: CASSPPGLAAVGNEQFF
V gene: TRBV15; J gene: TRBJ2-6; clone size: NA; D gene: NA; CDR3 DNA: TGTGCCACCGGGGACGGGCCTAACTCTGGGGCCAACGTCCTGACTTTC; CDR3 protein: CATGDGPNSGANVLTF
V gene: TRBV9; J gene: TRBJ1-4; clone size: NA; D gene: NA; CDR3 DNA: TGTGCCAGCAGCGCGGGATCCGCAACTAATGAAAAACTGTTTTTT; CDR3 protein: CASSAGSATNEKLFF
V gene: TRBV2; J gene: TRBJ2-3; clone size: NA; D gene: NA; CDR3 DNA: TGTGCCAGCACTGCCTATAGCACAGATACGCAGTATTTT; CDR3 protein: CASTAYSTDTQYF
V gene: TRBV20-1; J gene: TRBJ2-5; clone size: NA; D gene: NA; CDR3 DNA: TGCAGTGTAGCGGTACAAGAGACCCAGTACTTC; CDR3 protein: CSVAVQETQYF
V gene: TRBV4-1; J gene: TRBJ2-6; clone size: once; D gene: NA; CDR3 DNA: TGCGCCAGCAGCCAAGATTGGGGGTCGGCAACTGGGGCCAACGTCCTGACTTTC; CDR3 protein: CASSQDWGSATGANVLTF
V gene: TRBV19; J gene: TRBJ2-1; clone size: NA; D gene: TRBD2; CDR3 DNA: TGTGCCAGTAGTACTGGGACTAGCGGGAGGGAGCAGTTCTTC; CDR3 protein: CASSTGTSGREQFF
V gene: TRBV10-3; J gene: TRBJ1-1; clone size: NA; D gene: NA; CDR3 DNA: TGTGCCATCAGCTCCCCACAGGGCCCGATTGAAGCTTTCTTT; CDR3 protein: CAISSPQGPIEAFF
V gene: TRBV20-1; J gene: TRBJ2-2; clone size: NA; D gene: NA; CDR3 DNA: TGCAGTGCTAGAGTGGCTGCGAACACCGGGGAGCTGTTTTTT; CDR3 protein: CSARVAANTGELFF
V gene: TRBV24-1; J gene: TRBJ2-5; clone size: NA; D gene: NA; CDR3 DNA: TGTGCCACCAGTGATTACGGCGGGGTGGAGACCCAGTACTTC; CDR3 protein: CATSDYGGVETQYF
V gene: TRBV15; J gene: TRBJ2-4; clone size: NA; D gene: NA; CDR3 DNA: TGTGCCAACCCTCGACAAGTTGATTGTGCCAAAAACATTCAGTACTTC; CDR3 protein: CANPRQVDCAKNIQYF
V gene: TRBV7-9; J gene: TRBJ2-5; clone size: NA; D gene: NA; CDR3 DNA: TGTGCCAGCAGCTCGGTGGTGACCACTGGTATCGAGACCCAGTACTTC; CDR3 protein: CASSSVVTTGIETQYF
V gene: TRBV2; J gene: TRBJ2-3; clone size: once; D gene: TRBD2; CDR3 DNA: TGTGCCAGCAGGCATAGCGGGGTGAACACAGATACGCAGTATTTT; CDR3 protein: CASRHSGVNTDTQYF
V gene: TRBV18; J gene: TRBJ1-3; clone size: NA; D gene: NA; CDR3 DNA: TGTGCCAGCTCACCCAGTTCGGGGGCGAACACCATATATTTT; CDR3 protein: CASSPSSGANTIYF
V gene: TRBV7-7; J gene: TRBJ2-5; clone size: NA; D gene: NA; CDR3 DNA: TGTGCTAGCAGCTTTGCGGGATTGGGGGAGACCCAGTACTTC; CDR3 protein: CASSFAGLGETQYF
V gene: TRBV5-6; J gene: TRBJ1-4; clone size: NA; D gene: TRBD1; CDR3 DNA: TGTGCCAGCAAGAGACAGGGAATCGAACCAAAACTGTTTTTT; CDR3 protein: CASKRQGIEPKLFF
V gene: TRBV5-1; J gene: TRBJ2-5; clone size: NA; D gene: TRBD1; CDR3 DNA: TGCGCCAGCAGCTCCAGGGGGCTGCAGACCCAGTACTTC; CDR3 protein: CASSSRGLQTQYF
V gene: TRBV5-6; J gene: TRBJ2-1; clone size: once; D gene: NA; CDR3 DNA: TGTGCCAGCAGATGGCACAATGAGCAGTTCTTC; CDR3 protein: CASRWHNEQFF
V gene: TRBV5-1; J gene: TRBJ2-5; clone size: NA; D gene: NA; CDR3 DNA: TGCGCCAGCAGCTTGGGACAGACGGCGTCCCTCGCATACTTC; CDR3 protein: CASSLGQTASLAYF
V gene: TRBV20-1; J gene: TRBJ1-1; clone size: NA; D gene: TRBD1; CDR3 DNA: TGCAGTCCGGGATATAGACAGGGGGGCCCTGAAGCTTTCTTT; CDR3 protein: CSPGYRQGGPEAFF
V gene: TRBV20-1; J gene: TRBJ2-3; clone size: NA; D gene: TRBD2; CDR3 DNA: TGCAGTGCTCTACTAGCGGTCACAGATACGCAGTATTTT; CDR3 protein: CSALLAVTDTQYF
V gene: TRBV20-1; J gene: TRBJ2-1; clone size: NA; D gene: NA; CDR3 DNA: TGCAGTGCCGGGATGGGGGGGCCCTCCTACAATGAGCAGTTCTTC; CDR3 protein: CSAGMGGPSYNEQFF
V gene: TRBV4-2; J gene: TRBJ2-6; clone size: NA; D gene: NA; CDR3 DNA: TGTGCCAGCAGCCCCAAGTCGGGCTCTGGGGCCAACGTCCTGACTTTC; CDR3 protein: CASSPKSGSGANVLTF
V gene: TRBV20-1; J gene: TRBJ2-7; clone size: NA; D gene: NA; CDR3 DNA: TGCAGTGCTCCCGGGCCCAGTTTTTCCCCCTACGAGCAGTACTTC; CDR3 protein: CSAPGPSFSPYEQYF